The T cell receptor beta chain described here comes from a study of T cell responses to AZD1222 COVID-19 vaccine. Whole-study findings and limits: Females made up more of the donors, who were largely white British, and clonal diversity may have come out too low. Vaccine-associated CD4 TCRs ranged over spike, dominating at 160-218 and 743-854.

As concerns this clone: The target antigen is unknown.

Some clones are missing from TCRdb's copy, which holds only in-frame ones; the method was immunoSEQ multiplex PCR. This table holds around 70,000 clones, 80% to 85% found once. Germline V gives CDR1 LNHDA, CDR2 SQIVND (reference sequence). The CDR3 has 16 amino acids. V gave up 3 bases and J gave up 5 bases; unmatched junction bases: 10. The clonotype originates from an adult in good health. This specimen was peripheral blood, taken on day 0 of AZD1222 vaccination. J is TRBJ1-5 and V is TRBV19; TRBD1 matches 7 bases. This CDR3 reads CASSMARGVKDQPQHF. CDR3 DNA sequence: TGTGCCAGTAGTATGGCCAGGGGGGTTAAGGATCAGCCCCAGCATTTT.